This is a list of T cell receptor beta chains from one sample in a study of regulatory T cells in long-lasting Graves disease. TCRdb used MiXCR to reprocess the multiplex PCR reads, holding one entry per CDR3 protein. The table includes about 470,000 distinct CDR3 sequences, 14% to 15% detected once. The same data also contributed to another study, on T cells in Graves' hyperthyroidism and ophthalmopathy.

The sample here was peripheral blood mononuclear cells (PBMCs), taken at new diagnosis, from a patient treated with antithyroid drugs. These receptors all stem from a woman aged 25 to 39 with Graves disease. The CDR3 runs from the conserved cysteine through the conserved F or W. The D gene is left open where the match is weak. A row's size may be missing; if present it is once, few, many or a size class.

CDR3 length	J gene	V gene	D gene	clone size	CDR3 protein	CDR3 DNA
16	TRBJ2-3	TRBV6-2/TRBV6-3	TRBD2	few	CASMGDGTSGTDTQYF	TGTGCCAGCATGGGGGACGGGACTAGCGGCACAGATACGCAGTATTTT
12	TRBJ1-3	TRBV10-3	NA	NA	CAIQGTGNTIYF	TGTGCCATCCAGGGAACAGGAAACACCATATATTTT
15	TRBJ2-7	TRBV19	NA	NA	CASTSSGRSVYEQYF	TGTGCCAGTACCTCATCAGGGCGGTCGGTATACGAGCAGTACTTC
13	TRBJ1-2	TRBV29-1	NA	NA	CSVPRGDDYGYTF	TGCAGCGTCCCGAGGGGGGACGACTATGGCTACACCTTC
16	TRBJ2-1	TRBV6-1	NA	NA	CASSALGAVPYNEQFF	TGTGCCAGCAGCGCGCTGGGAGCGGTCCCCTACAATGAGCAGTTCTTC
17	TRBJ2-1	TRBV7-6	TRBD2	NA	CASSAGWGLAVYNEQFF	TGTGCCAGCAGCGCGGGTTGGGGCCTAGCGGTATACAATGAGCAGTTCTTC
15	TRBJ1-2	TRBV19	NA	many	CASSIDPHANYGYTF	TGTGCCAGTAGTATAGATCCCCATGCTAACTATGGCTACACCTTC
14	TRBJ2-1	TRBV29-1	NA	many	CSVRPTSSYNEQFF	TGCAGCGTTCGGCCGACTAGTTCCTACAATGAGCAGTTCTTC
16	TRBJ2-7	TRBV28	TRBD2	many	CASSPQGTSGRDEQYF	TGTGCCAGCAGTCCACAAGGGACTAGCGGGAGAGACGAGCAGTACTTC
15	TRBJ2-2	TRBV4-1	NA	NA	CASSRGPIPAGELFF	TGCGCCAGCAGCCGCGGACCTATACCAGCGGGGGAGCTGTTTTTT
17	TRBJ1-1	TRBV6-5	NA	few	CASSYSNIGQMNTEAFF	TGTGCCAGCAGTTACTCGAATATTGGGCAGATGAACACTGAAGCTTTCTTT
12	TRBJ2-1	TRBV9	NA	many	CASSVWGNEQFF	TGTGCCAGCAGCGTGTGGGGTAATGAGCAGTTCTTC
17	TRBJ2-2	TRBV27	TRBD2	NA	CASSPPLLKREIGELFF	TGTGCCAGCAGTCCCCCCCTCCTGAAGCGGGAGATCGGGGAGCTGTTTTTT
14	TRBJ1-5	TRBV27	NA	NA	CASSLSLFNQPQHF	TGTGCCAGCAGTTTATCTCTTTTTAATCAGCCCCAGCATTTT
16	TRBJ2-5	TRBV14	TRBD2	few	CASSQVLAGVEETQYF	TGTGCCAGCAGCCAAGTTCTAGCGGGAGTGGAGGAGACCCAGTACTTC
14	TRBJ1-6	TRBV20-1	TRBD1	NA	CSARRDRGNSPLHF	TGCAGTGCCAGACGGGACAGGGGTAATTCACCCCTCCACTTT
15	TRBJ1-2	TRBV11-2	TRBD1	few	CASSLGTGYNYGYTF	TGTGCCAGCAGCCTCGGGACAGGGTACAACTATGGCTACACCTTC
13	TRBJ1-2	TRBV6-1	NA	NA	CASSEDVVGGYTF	TGTGCCAGCAGTGAAGATGTCGTGGGGGGCTACACCTTC
15	TRBJ2-6	TRBV19	NA	NA	CASSKTSSGANVLTF	TGTGCCAGTAGTAAGACTTCCTCTGGGGCCAACGTCCTGACTTTC
16	TRBJ2-5	TRBV4-1	NA	few	CASSQDGPGRQETQYF	TGCGCCAGCAGCCAAGACGGGCCAGGGCGACAAGAGACCCAGTACTTC
16	TRBJ1-1	TRBV4-1	TRBD1	few	CASSQDRTGVNTEAFF	TGCGCCAGCAGCCAAGATCGGACAGGCGTGAACACTGAAGCTTTCTTT
12	TRBJ1-1	TRBV5-6	NA	many	CASSLRTSEAFF	TGTGCCAGCAGCCTAAGAACTTCTGAAGCTTTCTTT
16	TRBJ2-1	TRBV3-1	TRBD2	many	CASSTGSGRRGNEQFF	TGTGCCAGCAGCACGGGTAGCGGGAGAAGGGGTAATGAGCAGTTCTTC
14	TRBJ1-2	TRBV28	NA	many	CASSFRGAAGGYTF	TGTGCCAGCAGTTTTAGGGGTGCCGCGGGTGGCTACACCTTC
14	TRBJ1-2	TRBV2	TRBD1	NA	CASSGTGGVFGYTF	TGTGCCAGCAGTGGGACAGGGGGCGTATTTGGCTACACCTTC
14	TRBJ1-5	TRBV3-1	TRBD1	many	CASSRDRVNQPQHF	TGTGCCAGCAGCCGCGACAGGGTGAATCAGCCCCAGCATTTT